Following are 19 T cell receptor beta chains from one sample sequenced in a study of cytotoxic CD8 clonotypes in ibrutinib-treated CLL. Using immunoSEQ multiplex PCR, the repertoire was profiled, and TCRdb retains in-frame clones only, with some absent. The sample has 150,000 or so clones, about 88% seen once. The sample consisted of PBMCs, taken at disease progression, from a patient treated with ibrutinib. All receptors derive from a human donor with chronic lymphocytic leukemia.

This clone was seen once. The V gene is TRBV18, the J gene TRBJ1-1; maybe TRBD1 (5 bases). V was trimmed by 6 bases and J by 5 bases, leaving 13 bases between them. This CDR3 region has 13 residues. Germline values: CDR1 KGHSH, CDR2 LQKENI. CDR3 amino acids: CASSPGRRTEAFF. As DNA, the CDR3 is TGTGCCAGCTCCCCAGGGAGGAGAACTGAAGCTTTCTTT.

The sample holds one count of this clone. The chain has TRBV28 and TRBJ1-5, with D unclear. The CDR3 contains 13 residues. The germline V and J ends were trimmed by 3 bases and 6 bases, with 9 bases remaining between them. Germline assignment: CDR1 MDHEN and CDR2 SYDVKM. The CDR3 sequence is CASSFRRGQPQHF. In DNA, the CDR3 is TGTGCCAGCAGTTTCAGACGGGGTCAGCCCCAGCATTTT.

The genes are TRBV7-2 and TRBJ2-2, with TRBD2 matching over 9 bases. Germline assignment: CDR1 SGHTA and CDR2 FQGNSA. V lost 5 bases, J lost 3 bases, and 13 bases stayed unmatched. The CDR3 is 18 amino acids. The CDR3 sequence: CASSPRGGPLFYTGELFF. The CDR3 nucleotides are TGTGCCAGCAGCCCGCGGGGGGGGCCGCTATTCTACACCGGGGAGCTGTTTTTT.

The CDR3 DNA reads as TGTGCCAGCAGCCAAGGCACATCCAGGGAGGGCGAGCAGTACTTC. Translating gives CASSQGTSREGEQYF. The rearrangement joins TRBV4-2 to TRBJ2-7; 7 positions agree with TRBD2. CDR3 length: 15 amino acids. Trimming cost V 1 base and J 6 bases; bases outside gene matches: 9. From germline, CDR1 is LGHNA and CDR2 YNFKEQ.

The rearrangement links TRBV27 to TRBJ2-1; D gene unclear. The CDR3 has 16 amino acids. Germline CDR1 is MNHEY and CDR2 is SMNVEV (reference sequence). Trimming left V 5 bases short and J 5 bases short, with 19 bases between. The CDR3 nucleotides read TGTGCCAGCAGTGAACCCCCGGGCCTTAGGGACAATGAGCAGTTCTTC. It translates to CASSEPPGLRDNEQFF.

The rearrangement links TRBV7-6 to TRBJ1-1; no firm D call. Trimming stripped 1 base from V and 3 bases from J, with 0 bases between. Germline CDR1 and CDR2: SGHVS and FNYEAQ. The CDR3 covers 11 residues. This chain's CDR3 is CASSLDTEAFF. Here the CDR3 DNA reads TGTGCCAGCAGCTTAGACACTGAAGCTTTCTTT.

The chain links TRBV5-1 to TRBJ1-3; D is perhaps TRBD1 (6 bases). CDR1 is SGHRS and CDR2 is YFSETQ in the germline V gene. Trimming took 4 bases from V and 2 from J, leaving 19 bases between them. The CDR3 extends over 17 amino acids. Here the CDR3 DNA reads TGCGCCAGCAGCCGACAGGCCGGGGGGCTTACTGGAAACACCATATATTTT. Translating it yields CASSRQAGGLTGNTIYF.

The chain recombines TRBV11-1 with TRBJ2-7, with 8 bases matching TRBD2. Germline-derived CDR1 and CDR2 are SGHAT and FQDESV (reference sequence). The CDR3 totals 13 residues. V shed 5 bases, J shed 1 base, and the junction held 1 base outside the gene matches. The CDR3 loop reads CASSTGGSYEQYF. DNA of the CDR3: TGTGCCAGCAGCACGGGAGGGTCCTACGAGCAGTACTTC.

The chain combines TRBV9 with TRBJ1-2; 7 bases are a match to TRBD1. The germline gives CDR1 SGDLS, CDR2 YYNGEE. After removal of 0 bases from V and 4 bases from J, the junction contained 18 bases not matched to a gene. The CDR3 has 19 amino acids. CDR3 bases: TGTGCCAGCAGCGTAGCAAGAGACAGGGAAGAGTGGGATGCCTATGGCTACACCTTC. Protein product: CASSVARDREEWDAYGYTF.

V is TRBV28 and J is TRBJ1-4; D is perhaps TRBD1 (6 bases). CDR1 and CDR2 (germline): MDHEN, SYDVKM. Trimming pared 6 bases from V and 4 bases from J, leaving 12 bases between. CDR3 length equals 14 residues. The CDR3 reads CASRLRQVNEKLFF. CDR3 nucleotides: TGTGCCAGCAGACTCAGACAGGTTAATGAAAAACTGTTTTTT.

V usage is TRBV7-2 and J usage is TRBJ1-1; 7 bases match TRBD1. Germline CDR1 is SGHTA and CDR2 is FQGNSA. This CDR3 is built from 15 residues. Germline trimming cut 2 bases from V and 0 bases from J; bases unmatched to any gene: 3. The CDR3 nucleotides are TGTGCCAGCAGCTTACAGGGGGAAGTGAACACTGAAGCTTTCTTT. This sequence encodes CASSLQGEVNTEAFF.

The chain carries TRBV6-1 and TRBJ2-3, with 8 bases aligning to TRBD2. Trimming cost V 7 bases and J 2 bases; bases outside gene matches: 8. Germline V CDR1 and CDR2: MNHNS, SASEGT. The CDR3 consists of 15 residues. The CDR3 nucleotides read TGTGCCAGCACCGATATAGCGGGGATCACAGATACGCAGTATTTT. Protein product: CASTDIAGITDTQYF.

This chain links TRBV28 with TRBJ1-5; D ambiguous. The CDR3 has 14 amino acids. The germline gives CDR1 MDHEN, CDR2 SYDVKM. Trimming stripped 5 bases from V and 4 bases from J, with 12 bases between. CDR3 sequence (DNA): TGTGCCAGCAGTCCCCCGGGCACGAATCAGCCCCAGCATTTT. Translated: CASSPPGTNQPQHF.

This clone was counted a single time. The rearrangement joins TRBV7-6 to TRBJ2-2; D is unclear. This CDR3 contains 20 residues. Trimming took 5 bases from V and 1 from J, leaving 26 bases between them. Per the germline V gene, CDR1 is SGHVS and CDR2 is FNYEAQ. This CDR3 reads CASSLRLGAIGSKNTGELFF. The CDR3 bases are TGTGCCAGCAGCCTAAGGCTAGGTGCAATTGGCAGCAAGAACACCGGGGAGCTGTTTTTT.

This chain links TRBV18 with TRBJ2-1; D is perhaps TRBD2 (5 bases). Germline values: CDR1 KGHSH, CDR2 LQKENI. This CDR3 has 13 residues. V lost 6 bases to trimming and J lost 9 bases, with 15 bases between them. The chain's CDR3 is CASSQWERGEQFF. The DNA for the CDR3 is TGTGCCAGCTCGCAGTGGGAGAGAGGTGAGCAGTTCTTC.

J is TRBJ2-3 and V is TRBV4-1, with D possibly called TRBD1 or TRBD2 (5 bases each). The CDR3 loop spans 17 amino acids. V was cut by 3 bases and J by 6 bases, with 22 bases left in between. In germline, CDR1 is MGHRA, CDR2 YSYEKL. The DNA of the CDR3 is TGCGCCAGCAGCCAGTACCGGGACCCTCAGGTTTGGGATACGCAGTATTTT. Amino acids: CASSQYRDPQVWDTQYF.

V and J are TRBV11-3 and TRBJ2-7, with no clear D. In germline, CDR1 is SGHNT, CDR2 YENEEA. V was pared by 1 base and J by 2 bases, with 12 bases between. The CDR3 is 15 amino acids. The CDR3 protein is CASSLGGGLTYEQYF. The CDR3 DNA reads TGTGCCAGCAGCTTAGGTGGCGGCCTGACCTACGAGCAGTACTTC.

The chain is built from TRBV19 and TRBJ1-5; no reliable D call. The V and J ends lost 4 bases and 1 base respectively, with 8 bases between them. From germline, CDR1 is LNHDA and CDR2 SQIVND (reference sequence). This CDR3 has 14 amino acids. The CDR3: CASSNKASNQPQHF. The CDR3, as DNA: TGTGCCAGTAGTAACAAGGCGAGCAATCAGCCCCAGCATTTT. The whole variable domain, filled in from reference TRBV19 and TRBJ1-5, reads DGGITQSPKYLFRKEGQNVTLSCEQNLNHDAMYWYRQDPGQGLRLIYYSQIVNDFQKGDIAEGYSVSREKKESFPLTVTSAQKNPTAFYLCASSNKASNQPQHFGDGTRLSIL.

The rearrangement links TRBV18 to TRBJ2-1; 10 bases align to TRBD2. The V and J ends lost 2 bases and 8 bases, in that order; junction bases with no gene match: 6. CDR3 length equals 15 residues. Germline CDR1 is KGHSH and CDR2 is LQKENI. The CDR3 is CASSPLSGRAYEQFF. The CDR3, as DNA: TGTGCCAGCTCACCATTGAGCGGGAGGGCCTATGAGCAGTTCTTC.